The entry that follows covers one T cell receptor beta chain sequence. Its antigen is not known. Germline V lookup: CDR1 SGHTA, CDR2 FQGNSA. The CDR3 runs to 13 residues. Trimming removed 8 bases from V and 2 bases from J, with 12 bases in between. Thyroid surgery was performed in patients who had received no treatment beforehand. Authors' data handling: Across clinicopathological groups, CDR3 differences served as the basis for building a distant-metastasis classifier for papillary thyroid cancer. TCRdb reanalyzed the PCR reads via MiXCR. TCRdb, rather than the study authors, made the V and J calls. This sample has 15,000 or so clones; about 25% occur once, and the top ten carry 15%. The data were obtained in a study of metastatic and nonmetastatic thyroid tumors. Across the study: Samples came from malignant and benign thyroid patients, and repertoires were compared across blood and tumor or nodule tissue. Regarding the study as a whole: Significantly higher TCR beta diversity was reportedly seen in malignant thyroid tumors than benign nodules, in blood and tumor.

Sequencing input: adjacent normal tissue. This TCR came from a female donor with papillary thyroid cancer or a benign thyroid nodule (not recorded which). Some clones in this sample may be carry-over from other donors' samples. The rearrangement joins TRBV7-2 to TRBJ2-5, with D possibly TRBD2 on 5 matching bases. Written as DNA, the CDR3 is TGTGCCAGCCGTAAGGGAGTGCAAGAGACCCAGTACTTC. Its protein is CASRKGVQETQYF.